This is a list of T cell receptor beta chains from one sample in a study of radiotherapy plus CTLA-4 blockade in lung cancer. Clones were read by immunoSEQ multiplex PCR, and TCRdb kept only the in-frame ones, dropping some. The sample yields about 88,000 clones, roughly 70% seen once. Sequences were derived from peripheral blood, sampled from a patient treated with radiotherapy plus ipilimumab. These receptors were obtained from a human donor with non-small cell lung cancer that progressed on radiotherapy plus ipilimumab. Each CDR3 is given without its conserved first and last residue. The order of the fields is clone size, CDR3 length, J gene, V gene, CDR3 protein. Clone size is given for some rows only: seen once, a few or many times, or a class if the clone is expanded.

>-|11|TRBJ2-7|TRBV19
ASSSRVTYEQY
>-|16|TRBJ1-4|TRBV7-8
ASSLNQRGSATNEKLF
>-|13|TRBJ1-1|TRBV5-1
ASSLAVDRNTEAF
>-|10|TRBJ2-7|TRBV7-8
ASSPGPEEQY
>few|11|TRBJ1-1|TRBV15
ATSRRLEAEAF
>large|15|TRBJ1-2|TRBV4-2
ASSQLTSAPGDYGYT
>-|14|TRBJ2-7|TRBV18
ASSPRFTGSPYEQY
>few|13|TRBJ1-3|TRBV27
ASSLTATSGNTIY
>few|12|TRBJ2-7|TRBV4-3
ASSLLVGDNEQY
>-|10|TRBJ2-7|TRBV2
ATGTGGREQY
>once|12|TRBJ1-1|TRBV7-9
ASSRLGPNTEAF
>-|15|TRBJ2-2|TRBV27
ASSLRTLGRYTGELF
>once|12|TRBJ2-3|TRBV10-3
AISVSGGRDTQY
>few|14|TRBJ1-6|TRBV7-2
ASSFAQGLYNSPLH
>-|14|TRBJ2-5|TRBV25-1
ASSESGGAPQETQY
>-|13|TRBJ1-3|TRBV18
ASSPETGRGNTIY
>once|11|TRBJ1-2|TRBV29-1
SVDPQGTYGYT
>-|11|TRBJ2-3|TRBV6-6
ASSYRPTDTQY
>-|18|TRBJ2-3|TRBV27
ASSRFPGDSGTGETDTQY
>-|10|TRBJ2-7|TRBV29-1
SAGGSPYEQY
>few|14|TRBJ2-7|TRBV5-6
ASSLWQAPSSYEQY
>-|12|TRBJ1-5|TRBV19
ASSLTGAGQPQH
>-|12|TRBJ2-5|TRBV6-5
ASRRTGTQETQY
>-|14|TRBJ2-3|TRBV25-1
ASSATTGLSTDTQY
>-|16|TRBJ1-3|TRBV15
ATSSHLPGLSSGNTIY
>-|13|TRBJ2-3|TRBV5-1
ASSSGSAYTDTQY
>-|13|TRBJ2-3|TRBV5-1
ASSLGQSDADTQY
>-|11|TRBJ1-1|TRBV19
ASRIGTGAEAF
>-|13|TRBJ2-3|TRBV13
ASRARPGPTDTQY
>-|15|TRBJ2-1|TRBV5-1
ASSLGPNFGGYGEQF
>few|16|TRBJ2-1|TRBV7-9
ASRGLWTSGGPYNEQF
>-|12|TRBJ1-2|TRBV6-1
ASTPGGTDYGYT
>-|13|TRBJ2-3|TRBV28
ASSLLRERVDTQY
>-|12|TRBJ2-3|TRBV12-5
ASATSGLTDTQY
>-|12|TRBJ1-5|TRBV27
ASSEQGAGQPQH
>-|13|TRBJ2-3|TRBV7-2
ASSPWTSGTDTQY
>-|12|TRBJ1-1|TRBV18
ASSLDRGNAEAF
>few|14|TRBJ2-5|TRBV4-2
ASSIQGRGAEETQY
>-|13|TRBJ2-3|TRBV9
ASSVSGRGTDTQY
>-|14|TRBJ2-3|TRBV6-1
ASSETSGPWGDTQY
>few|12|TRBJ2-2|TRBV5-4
ASSLTANTGELF
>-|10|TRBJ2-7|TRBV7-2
ASSLSGYEQY
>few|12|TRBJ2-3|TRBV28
ASSRQGLTDTQY
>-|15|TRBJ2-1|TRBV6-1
ASSEWRGGINYNEQF
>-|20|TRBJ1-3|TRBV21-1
ASSVEPQSPLDRTCSGNTIY
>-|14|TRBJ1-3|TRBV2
ASSERGSGTGNTIY
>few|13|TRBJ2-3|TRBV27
ASSLSGGPADTQY
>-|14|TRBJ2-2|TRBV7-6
ASSLIGTENTGELF
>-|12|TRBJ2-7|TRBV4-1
ASSQVSGAYEQY
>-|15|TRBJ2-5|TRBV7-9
ASSLGVGAGPRETQY
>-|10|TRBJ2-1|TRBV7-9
ASSLGGYEQF
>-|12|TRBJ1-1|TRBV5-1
ASSLETGETEAF
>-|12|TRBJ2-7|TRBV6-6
ASSREGGLSEQY
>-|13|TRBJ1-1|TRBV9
ASSVGDSLVTEAF
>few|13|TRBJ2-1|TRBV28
ASSFGTSGGNEQF
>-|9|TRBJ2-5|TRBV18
ASSSRETQY
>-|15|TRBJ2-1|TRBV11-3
ASSLGPSGVSYNEQF
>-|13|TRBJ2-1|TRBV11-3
ASSLGLAEINEQF
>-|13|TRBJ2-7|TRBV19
ASSTSGGSSYEQY